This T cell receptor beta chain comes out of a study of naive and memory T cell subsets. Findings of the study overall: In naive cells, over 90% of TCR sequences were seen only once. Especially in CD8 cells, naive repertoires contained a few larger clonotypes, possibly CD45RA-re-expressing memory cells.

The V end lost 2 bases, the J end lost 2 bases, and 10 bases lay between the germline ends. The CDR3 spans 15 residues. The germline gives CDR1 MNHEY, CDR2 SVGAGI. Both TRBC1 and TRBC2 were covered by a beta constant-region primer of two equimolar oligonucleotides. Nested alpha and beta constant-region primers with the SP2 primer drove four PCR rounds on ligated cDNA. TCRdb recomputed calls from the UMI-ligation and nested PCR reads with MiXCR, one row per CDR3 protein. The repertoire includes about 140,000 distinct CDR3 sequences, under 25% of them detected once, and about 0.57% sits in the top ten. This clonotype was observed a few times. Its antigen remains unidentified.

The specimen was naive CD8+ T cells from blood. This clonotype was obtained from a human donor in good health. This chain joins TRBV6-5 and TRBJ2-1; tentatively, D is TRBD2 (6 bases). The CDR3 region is CASSYGGTAYNEQFF. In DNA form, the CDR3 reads TGTGCCAGCAGTTACGGCGGGACTGCCTACAATGAGCAGTTCTTC.